This TCR beta chain originates from a study of cytomegalovirus exposure and HLA in healthy donors. It was with 60 Vbeta and 13 Jbeta primers that the PCR ran. Measured with immunoSEQ multiplex PCR; TCRdb has only the in-frame clones, and not every one. The sample carries over 20,000 clones, under 70% recorded once. CDR3 length: 14 residues. Per the germline V gene, CDR1 is ENHRY and CDR2 is SYGVKD. Trimming left V 5 bases short and J 4 bases short, with 12 bases between. Sequencing was performed on PBMCs. This TCR came from a woman aged 50 to 65 in good health and CMV-seronegative. The chain joins TRBV10-3 to TRBJ2-1; D call uncertain. The CDR3 bases are TGTGCCATCAGTCGAGACACTGCTTACAATGAGCAGTTCTTC. Translated: CAISRDTAYNEQFF.